Included here is one T cell receptor beta chain sequence, with context. This clone appeared a single time. What this receptor recognizes is not known. No much larger clone is present one base from it, and per-base qualities are unavailable. The method was the immunoSEQ multiplex PCR assay. The immuneACCESS repertoire file appears here via TCRdb, limited to in-frame rearrangements. These files lack a portion of the clones; in checked studies, under half of the deficit traces to unresolved V genes, and the cause of the others is not known. The sample table records 25,000 to 35,000 clones; approximately 90% of these occur just once. Approximately 8.6% of the sample is taken by the ten largest. This sample is drawn from a study of PD-1 and CTLA-4 blockade in melanoma (dated by TCRdb to 2020 to 2022). As for the study more broadly: The study compared how PD-1 blockade and CTLA-4 blockade affected the melanoma-reactive CD8 T cell response in patients with melanoma.

CDR1 and CDR2 are drawn from the germline V gene: SQVTM, ANQGSEA. There are 10 amino acids in the CDR3, from cysteine to phenylalanine inclusive. The kept DNA is CDR3 alone, 30 bases in frame from the first base. Trimming removed 7 bases from V and 5 bases from J, leaving 8 bases between the germline ends. This receptor was taken from a human donor with melanoma. The material was CD8+ T cells from peripheral blood, obtained from a patient given anti-PD-1 treatment. The rearrangement combines TRBV29-1 with TRBJ1-1; the D gene cannot be resolved reliably. In nucleotide form, the sequence is TGCAGCGCCCGGGGTACTGAAGCTTTCTTT. This sequence encodes CSARGTEAFF.